This is a list of T cell receptor beta chains from one sample in a study of Ad26.COV2.S vaccination and SARS-CoV-2 variants. TCRdb's copy holds only in-frame clones and misses some; the assay was immunoSEQ multiplex PCR. The data contain 400,000 to 450,000 clones, 90% of them singletons. The material was peripheral blood, obtained in a trial of Ad26.COV2.S vaccine versus placebo. The receptors shown here come from a person between 18 and 59 years old who received the Ad26.COV2.S COVID-19 vaccine or a placebo. CDR3s include the opening cysteine and the closing phenylalanine or tryptophan. The D gene is left open where the match is weak. Clone sizes are given selectively: once, few, many, or a class where the clone is expanded.

V gene: TRBV6-5; D gene: .; J gene: TRBJ2-3; clone size: .; CDR3 DNA: TGTGCCAGCAGTCCTAGCTTATCTGCAGATACGCAGTATTTT; CDR3 protein: CASSPSLSADTQYF
V gene: TRBV15; D gene: .; J gene: TRBJ1-1; clone size: .; CDR3 DNA: TGTGCCACCAGCAGAGATCAGGGTGGGACTGAAGCTTTCTTT; CDR3 protein: CATSRDQGGTEAFF
V gene: TRBV24-1; D gene: .; J gene: TRBJ1-5; clone size: .; CDR3 DNA: TGTGCCACCAGTGATTTGTCAGAACTAGGTCAGCCCCAGCATTTT; CDR3 protein: CATSDLSELGQPQHF
V gene: TRBV7-8; D gene: .; J gene: TRBJ2-7; clone size: .; CDR3 DNA: TGTGCCAGCAGCTTAGTTGAGGGGGGGAACTACGAGCAGTACTTC; CDR3 protein: CASSLVEGGNYEQYF
V gene: TRBV6-5; D gene: TRBD1; J gene: TRBJ2-2; clone size: few; CDR3 DNA: TGTGCCAGCCCGGGACAGGGGATGATCGGGGAGCTGTTTTTT; CDR3 protein: CASPGQGMIGELFF
V gene: TRBV28; D gene: .; J gene: TRBJ1-1; clone size: .; CDR3 DNA: TGTGCCAGCAACCTCGGACCGGAAGCTTTCTTT; CDR3 protein: CASNLGPEAFF
V gene: TRBV5-1; D gene: TRBD1; J gene: TRBJ1-6; clone size: .; CDR3 DNA: TGCGCCAGCGGCCCCGACAGGGCAGATAATTCACCCCTCCACTTT; CDR3 protein: CASGPDRADNSPLHF
V gene: TRBV11-1; D gene: TRBD1; J gene: TRBJ2-1; clone size: .; CDR3 DNA: TGTGCCAGCAGACGTCCCGGGACAGGGAACCCGTTCTTC; CDR3 protein: CASRRPGTGNPFF
V gene: TRBV19; D gene: TRBD1; J gene: TRBJ1-5; clone size: .; CDR3 DNA: TGTGCCAGTAGCACGACAGGGGGCAATCAGCCCCAGCATTTT; CDR3 protein: CASSTTGGNQPQHF
V gene: TRBV7-3; D gene: .; J gene: TRBJ2-3; clone size: few; CDR3 DNA: TGTGCCAGCAGTCAAACAGGGTCCCCTACGCAGTATTTT; CDR3 protein: CASSQTGSPTQYF
V gene: TRBV5-1; D gene: TRBD2; J gene: TRBJ2-1; clone size: .; CDR3 DNA: TGCGCCAGCAGCTTACCCCGACTGCACAAAGCGGGAGCGAATGAGCAGTTCTTC; CDR3 protein: CASSLPRLHKAGANEQFF
V gene: TRBV27; D gene: TRBD2; J gene: TRBJ2-1; clone size: .; CDR3 DNA: TGTGCCAGCAGTCTCCTAGCGGGAGAGAACAATGAGCAGTTCTTC; CDR3 protein: CASSLLAGENNEQFF
V gene: TRBV11-2; D gene: TRBD1; J gene: TRBJ1-6; clone size: .; CDR3 DNA: TGTGCCAGCAGCTTAACGGGACAGGGAAATTCACCCCTCCACTTT; CDR3 protein: CASSLTGQGNSPLHF
V gene: TRBV2; D gene: TRBD1; J gene: TRBJ1-5; clone size: .; CDR3 DNA: TGTGCCAGCAGCCCCGACAGGGGGATTAGCAATCAGCCCCAGCATTTT; CDR3 protein: CASSPDRGISNQPQHF
V gene: TRBV28; D gene: .; J gene: TRBJ2-1; clone size: .; CDR3 DNA: TGTGCCAGCAGTTTAGTAAGGACAGCATACAATGAGCAGTTCTTC; CDR3 protein: CASSLVRTAYNEQFF
V gene: TRBV7-9; D gene: .; J gene: TRBJ1-2; clone size: .; CDR3 DNA: TGTGCCAGCATAGGGCAGATTCCTAACTATGGCTACACCTTC; CDR3 protein: CASIGQIPNYGYTF
V gene: TRBV6-4; D gene: TRBD2; J gene: TRBJ2-3; clone size: .; CDR3 DNA: TGTGCCAGCAGTGCCGGGACTAGCGGGAGCGGCGCAGATACGCAGTATTTT; CDR3 protein: CASSAGTSGSGADTQYF
V gene: TRBV20-1; D gene: .; J gene: TRBJ1-6; clone size: .; CDR3 DNA: TGCAGTGCCAGAAATTCACCCCTCCACTTT; CDR3 protein: CSARNSPLHF
V gene: TRBV5-6; D gene: .; J gene: TRBJ1-4; clone size: .; CDR3 DNA: TGTGCCAGCAGCCCCGGAAGGGTGGTAGCAACTAATGAAAAACTGTTTTTT; CDR3 protein: CASSPGRVVATNEKLFF
V gene: TRBV10-3; D gene: .; J gene: TRBJ2-7; clone size: once; CDR3 DNA: TGTGCCATCAGTGTGGCCAGGGAGGGGGGGGCTCAGTACTTC; CDR3 protein: CAISVAREGGAQYF
V gene: TRBV27; D gene: TRBD2; J gene: TRBJ2-7; clone size: .; CDR3 DNA: TGTGCCAGCAGAGGACTAGCGGAATACGAGCAGTACTTC; CDR3 protein: CASRGLAEYEQYF
V gene: TRBV10-3; D gene: .; J gene: TRBJ2-7; clone size: .; CDR3 DNA: TGTGCCACCACCCACGACTCCCGGAGCTCCTACGAGCAGTACTTC; CDR3 protein: CATTHDSRSSYEQYF
V gene: TRBV29-1; D gene: TRBD1; J gene: TRBJ1-1; clone size: .; CDR3 DNA: TGCAGCGTTGTGACGGACAGGGCTTGGGCTGAAGCTTTCTTT; CDR3 protein: CSVVTDRAWAEAFF
V gene: TRBV7-9; D gene: TRBD2; J gene: TRBJ2-3; clone size: once; CDR3 DNA: TGTGCCAGCAGCGCTGCTAGCGGAGGGAACACAGATACGCAGTATTTT; CDR3 protein: CASSAASGGNTDTQYF
V gene: TRBV4-2; D gene: .; J gene: TRBJ1-5; clone size: .; CDR3 DNA: TGTGCCAGCAGCGAGAGGTACGGGGGAACGGAGCCCCAGCATTTT; CDR3 protein: CASSERYGGTEPQHF
V gene: TRBV7-2; D gene: TRBD2; J gene: TRBJ2-7; clone size: .; CDR3 DNA: TGTGCCAGCAGCTCCAGACTAGCGGGGACCTACGAGCAGTACTTC; CDR3 protein: CASSSRLAGTYEQYF
V gene: TRBV7-3; D gene: .; J gene: TRBJ2-2; clone size: .; CDR3 DNA: TGTGCCAGCAGCCCCACGAACACCGGGGAGCTGTTTTTT; CDR3 protein: CASSPTNTGELFF
V gene: TRBV28; D gene: .; J gene: TRBJ2-1; clone size: .; CDR3 DNA: TGTGCCAGCAGTAGGACGGGGGGCTGGAATGAGCAGTTCTTC; CDR3 protein: CASSRTGGWNEQFF
V gene: TRBV7-9; D gene: .; J gene: TRBJ2-2; clone size: .; CDR3 DNA: TGTGCCAGCGGGGAGCTGTTTTTT; CDR3 protein: CASGELFF
V gene: TRBV28; D gene: .; J gene: TRBJ1-1; clone size: .; CDR3 DNA: TGTGCCAGCAGCCTCGGATCGGTCTCTGAAGCTTTCTTT; CDR3 protein: CASSLGSVSEAFF
V gene: TRBV18; D gene: TRBD1; J gene: TRBJ1-1; clone size: .; CDR3 DNA: TGTGCCAGCTCACCACCGGGACAGGGGAACACTGAAGCTTTCTTT; CDR3 protein: CASSPPGQGNTEAFF
V gene: TRBV19; D gene: .; J gene: TRBJ1-5; clone size: .; CDR3 DNA: TGTGCCAGTAGTGGGGTTTACAATCAGCCCCAGCATTTT; CDR3 protein: CASSGVYNQPQHF
V gene: TRBV7-9; D gene: TRBD2; J gene: TRBJ2-3; clone size: .; CDR3 DNA: TGTGCCAGCAGCCTCACTCTGGGGGGGGATACGCAGTATTTT; CDR3 protein: CASSLTLGGDTQYF
V gene: TRBV2; D gene: TRBD1; J gene: TRBJ2-7; clone size: .; CDR3 DNA: TGTGCCAGCAATCGACAGGGTGGAAATGAGCAGTACTTC; CDR3 protein: CASNRQGGNEQYF
V gene: TRBV14; D gene: .; J gene: TRBJ2-3; clone size: .; CDR3 DNA: TGTGCCAGCAGCCAAGCTCACCCCACAGATACGCAGTATTTT; CDR3 protein: CASSQAHPTDTQYF
V gene: TRBV5-5; D gene: .; J gene: TRBJ1-2; clone size: .; CDR3 DNA: TGTGCCAGCAGCTTGGACGGCAGAACTAACTATGGCTACACCTTC; CDR3 protein: CASSLDGRTNYGYTF
V gene: TRBV18; D gene: .; J gene: TRBJ2-7; clone size: few; CDR3 DNA: TGTGCCAGCTCACCAAGGGATGACGAGCAGTACTTC; CDR3 protein: CASSPRDDEQYF
V gene: TRBV6-6; D gene: TRBD2; J gene: TRBJ2-3; clone size: .; CDR3 DNA: TGTGCCAGCAGTCGCGGACTAGCGGGAGGGCCTGACACAGATACGCAGTATTTT; CDR3 protein: CASSRGLAGGPDTDTQYF
V gene: TRBV7-9; D gene: TRBD2; J gene: TRBJ2-5; clone size: once; CDR3 DNA: TGTGCCAGCAGCTTAGATGAAGGCGGGACTAAGCTAAGGGGGACCCAGTACTTC; CDR3 protein: CASSLDEGGTKLRGTQYF
V gene: TRBV7-2; D gene: TRBD1; J gene: TRBJ1-2; clone size: .; CDR3 DNA: TGTGCCAGCAGCTTTCGGGACAGGGGGCGAGGGTATGGCTACACCTTC; CDR3 protein: CASSFRDRGRGYGYTF
V gene: TRBV10-2; D gene: .; J gene: TRBJ2-7; clone size: .; CDR3 DNA: TGCGCCAGCCTCGGGACCCAGTCCTCCTACGAGCAGTACTTC; CDR3 protein: CASLGTQSSYEQYF
V gene: TRBV20-1; D gene: .; J gene: TRBJ2-3; clone size: .; CDR3 DNA: TGCAGTGCTAGTACTTGGCCCATCACAGATACGCAGTATTTT; CDR3 protein: CSASTWPITDTQYF
V gene: TRBV15; D gene: .; J gene: TRBJ2-4; clone size: .; CDR3 DNA: TGTGCCACCAGTGAGGGAGGCAAAAACATTCAGTACTTC; CDR3 protein: CATSEGGKNIQYF
V gene: TRBV9; D gene: TRBD2; J gene: TRBJ2-7; clone size: .; CDR3 DNA: TGTGCCAGCAGCGGACACCCATCGGCTAGCGGGTCCTACGAGCAGTACTTC; CDR3 protein: CASSGHPSASGSYEQYF
V gene: TRBV28; D gene: .; J gene: TRBJ2-5; clone size: .; CDR3 DNA: TGTGCCAGCACCGACTTAGAGACCCAGTACTTC; CDR3 protein: CASTDLETQYF
V gene: TRBV6-5; D gene: .; J gene: TRBJ1-1; clone size: .; CDR3 DNA: TGTGCCAGCCTCCTGGCAGGGCGGAACACTGAAGCTTTCTTT; CDR3 protein: CASLLAGRNTEAFF
V gene: TRBV6-4; D gene: TRBD1; J gene: TRBJ2-1; clone size: .; CDR3 DNA: TGTGCCAGCAGCCGGGACAGGGGAGGCAATGAGCAGTTCTTC; CDR3 protein: CASSRDRGGNEQFF
V gene: TRBV9; D gene: .; J gene: TRBJ2-5; clone size: .; CDR3 DNA: TGTGCCAGCAGCCCGCCGGGGGCGGGAGAAGAGACCCAGTACTTC; CDR3 protein: CASSPPGAGEETQYF
V gene: TRBV28; D gene: .; J gene: TRBJ1-1; clone size: .; CDR3 DNA: TGTGCCAGCAGTTTATCCGACAGGTCGATCACTGAAGCTTTCTTT; CDR3 protein: CASSLSDRSITEAFF
V gene: TRBV7-2; D gene: .; J gene: TRBJ2-7; clone size: .; CDR3 DNA: TGTGCCAGCAGCGGACGGACTAAAAGCGAGCAGTACTTC; CDR3 protein: CASSGRTKSEQYF
V gene: TRBV15; D gene: .; J gene: TRBJ2-7; clone size: many; CDR3 DNA: TGTGCCACCAGCAGAGATGCAGCCTCCTACGAGCAGTACTTC; CDR3 protein: CATSRDAASYEQYF
V gene: TRBV27; D gene: TRBD2; J gene: TRBJ2-3; clone size: .; CDR3 DNA: TGTGCCAGCAACACGGGACTAGGGCCAGATACGCAGTATTTT; CDR3 protein: CASNTGLGPDTQYF
V gene: TRBV15; D gene: .; J gene: TRBJ1-3; clone size: .; CDR3 DNA: TGTGCCACCAGCAGAGATGTGGCTGGAAACACCATATATTTT; CDR3 protein: CATSRDVAGNTIYF
V gene: TRBV18; D gene: .; J gene: TRBJ1-2; clone size: .; CDR3 DNA: TGTGCCAGCTCACCACTGCCGCCCCTCTTGTGGGGTGATAACTATGGCTACACCTTC; CDR3 protein: CASSPLPPLLWGDNYGYTF